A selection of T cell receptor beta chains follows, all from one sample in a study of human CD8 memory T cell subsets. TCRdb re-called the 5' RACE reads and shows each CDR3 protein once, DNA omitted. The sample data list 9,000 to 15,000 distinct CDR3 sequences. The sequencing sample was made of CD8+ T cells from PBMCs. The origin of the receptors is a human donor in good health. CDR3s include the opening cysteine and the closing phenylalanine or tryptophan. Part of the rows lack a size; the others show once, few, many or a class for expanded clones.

CPSGESYEQYF	TRBV5-1	TRBJ2-7	.
CASSPGQENTEAFF	TRBV7-6	TRBJ1-1	medium-sized
CASSFLAGTYEQYF	TRBV5-6	TRBJ2-7	.
CSARDPLAGGPDKETQYF	TRBV20-1	TRBJ2-5	.
CASSLAYAAGGQEETQYF	TRBV7-6	TRBJ2-5	.
CASRPQHRDMSSYNSPLHF	TRBV2	TRBJ1-6	.
CASSLDPSPGAEQYF	TRBV7-9	TRBJ2-7	.
CASSEPARGQPSQETQYF	TRBV25-1	TRBJ2-5	.
CASSEGLAGADQETQYF	TRBV9	TRBJ2-5	.
CASSFTGTAIQETQYF	TRBV3-1	TRBJ2-5	.
CASSLNGVSYEQYF	TRBV5-1	TRBJ2-7	medium-sized
CASSLPTGGLDGELFF	TRBV28	TRBJ2-2	.
CASSLEGNYEQYF	TRBV13	TRBJ2-7	.
CATSADRDGNEQFF	TRBV24-1	TRBJ2-1	.
CASSLGAGEQFF	TRBV5-1	TRBJ2-1	.
CASSRSTMNTEAFF	TRBV21-1	TRBJ1-1	.
CATLTLFQEDTEAFF	TRBV19	TRBJ1-1	.
CASSQDLGLAVYEQYF	TRBV14	TRBJ2-7	.
CASSLATSGSPVHEQFF	TRBV7-8	TRBJ2-1	.
CASSINWGYGYTF	TRBV19	TRBJ1-2	.
CASSSDSWVSYEQYF	TRBV5-4	TRBJ2-7	.
CSASGRRSTDTQYF	TRBV20-1	TRBJ2-3	medium-sized
CASSLVGDQETQYF	TRBV5-6	TRBJ2-5	.
CASSSSASNQPQHF	TRBV6-6	TRBJ1-5	.
CASSPRTDQPVLAKNIQYF	TRBV7-8	TRBJ2-4	.
CAISDFGRASYEQYF	TRBV10-3	TRBJ2-7	.
CASSTRDFLNSYEQYF	TRBV5-1	TRBJ2-7	.
CASSTYGTTFNYGYTF	TRBV7-9	TRBJ1-2	.
CASSQDKKGYEQYF	TRBV4-3	TRBJ2-7	.
CASSLLSFDLTDTQYF	TRBV7-9	TRBJ2-3	.
CASSLAAGEDPGELFF	TRBV13	TRBJ2-2	.
CASSYMGEKLFF	TRBV19	TRBJ1-4	.
CASISDRGSWTDTQYF	TRBV12-3/TRBV12-4	TRBJ2-3	.
CSVSSGAYEQYF	TRBV29-1	TRBJ2-7	.
CASSRPDRASLNTEAFF	TRBV28	TRBJ1-1	.
CASSPGTGLIYEQYF	TRBV6-5	TRBJ2-7	.
CASSIRESYNEQFF	TRBV6-5	TRBJ2-1	.
CASRTLRSTTVNYGYTF	TRBV28	TRBJ1-2	.
CASSRVGTASSYEQYF	TRBV14	TRBJ2-7	.
CASSLVPGPLPQPQHF	TRBV27	TRBJ1-5	.
CSTRPGHSYGYTF	TRBV20-1	TRBJ1-2	.
CASSLDFSGGEQYF	TRBV7-3	TRBJ2-7	.
CASSIGGDLLEQYF	TRBV19	TRBJ2-7	.
CASSLGRGRVSTDTQYF	TRBV7-8	TRBJ2-3	.
CASSQEYSGSQETQYF	TRBV4-1	TRBJ2-5	.
CASSPLAGGTGELFF	TRBV7-7	TRBJ2-2	.
CSVENPAGGHSYEQYF	TRBV29-1	TRBJ2-7	.
CASSYSSGGANEQFF	TRBV6-2/TRBV6-3	TRBJ2-1	.